This T cell receptor (beta chain) originates from a study of OX40 agonist ivuxolimab in advanced cancers. Study-wide results and limits: Circulating CD4+ and CD8+ T cells showed clonal expansion by week 6 at 0.1 to 3.0 mg/kg. There were, on average, more expanded clones in CD8+ T cells than in CD4+.

Between the trimmed V and J ends, which lost 3 bases and 5 bases, there was a span of 10 bases. Germline V gene lookup returns CDR1 SEHNR and CDR2 FQNEAQ (reference sequence). This CDR3 has 14 residues. As concerns this clone: Its cognate antigen is unknown.

TCRdb's table, derived via immunoSEQ multiplex PCR, lists solely in-frame clones and lacks some. The sample consists of tens of thousands of clones, around 87% of them appearing once. The rearrangement joins TRBV7-9 to TRBJ2-2, with D maybe TRBD1 (5 bases). This material consisted of CD4+ or CD8+ T cells sorted from blood, taken in a trial of the OX40 agonist ivuxolimab. This TCR derives from an adult with an advanced solid tumor such as melanoma, head and neck, liver or kidney cancer. The CDR3 nucleotides are TGTGCCAGCAGCTTGACAGCGATGACCGGGGAGCTGTTTTTT. The encoded protein is CASSLTAMTGELFF.